Following are 19 T cell receptor beta chains from one sample sequenced in a study of blood T cell repertoires in COVID-19. Sequencing used immunoSEQ multiplex PCR; TCRdb keeps in-frame clones, though not all of them. The sample includes 200,000 to 250,000 clones, 85% to 90% seen only once; the top ten take around 2.9%. The sequencing input was peripheral blood. The source of these receptors is a woman between 55 and 75 years old with acute or convalescent COVID-19.

The chain links TRBV30 to TRBJ1-1; D might be TRBD1 (5 bases). This CDR3 is 12 amino acids long. The germline V gene has CDR1 GTSNPN and CDR2 SVGIG (reference sequence). Trimming shortened V by 4 bases and J by 5 bases, and 11 bases separated the two germline ends. CDR3 nucleotides: TGTGCCTGGACCAAAGGGGTGACTGAAGCTTTCTTT. It translates to CAWTKGVTEAFF.

The J gene is TRBJ1-6, the V gene TRBV3-1 (or the pseudogene TRBV3-2); a weak D match, TRBD1 (6 bases). Germline CDR1 and CDR2: LGHDT and YNNKEL (reference sequence). The germline V and J ends were trimmed by 0 bases and 3 bases, with 12 bases remaining between them. This CDR3 spans 17 amino acids. The CDR3 sequence is CASSQDVTGFYNSPLHF. The CDR3 DNA follows: TGTGCCAGCAGCCAAGATGTCACAGGGTTCTATAATTCACCCCTCCACTTT.

This clone came up once. The chain joins TRBV9 to TRBJ2-1; 7 nucleotides align to TRBD2. CDR1 is SGDLS and CDR2 is YYNGEE in the germline V gene. The CDR3 spans 14 residues. V dropped 2 bases and J dropped 6; count of bases not matched to a gene: 5. The CDR3 is CASSVGLTSNEQFF. The CDR3 region has the DNA TGTGCCAGCAGCGTGGGACTAACCAGCAATGAGCAGTTCTTC.

The V gene is TRBV28, the J gene TRBJ2-2; D ambiguous. The CDR3 extends over 15 amino acids. Per the germline V gene, CDR1 is MDHEN and CDR2 is SYDVKM. Trimming removed 3 bases at V and 5 bases at J, with 13 bases between. CDR3 protein: CASSFYRRVTGELFF. As DNA, the CDR3 is TGTGCCAGCAGTTTCTATCGTCGGGTTACCGGGGAGCTGTTTTTT. The full variable domain, completed using reference TRBV28 and TRBJ2-2, is DVKVTQSSRYLVKRTGEKVFLECVQDMDHENMFWYRQDPGLGLRLIYFSYDVKMKEKGDIPEGYSVSREKKERFSLILESASTNQTSMYLCASSFYRRVTGELFFGEGSRLTVL.

The V call is TRBV28, the J call TRBJ2-7; 8 bases are shared with TRBD1. The CDR3 extends over 16 amino acids. Looked up from germline, CDR1 is MDHEN and CDR2 is SYDVKM. V trimming: 6 bases; J trimming: 1 base; junction bases outside the gene matches: 11. The CDR3 loop reads CASSPGYGTGSYEQYF. The CDR3 DNA reads as TGTGCCAGCAGCCCCGGGTATGGGACAGGTTCCTACGAGCAGTACTTC.

This rearrangement joins TRBV7-8 to TRBJ2-7; D might be TRBD1 (6 bases). In germline, CDR1 is SGHVS, CDR2 FQNEAQ. Trimming pared 0 bases from V and 2 bases from J, leaving 11 bases between. CDR3 length: 15 amino acids. CDR3 nucleotides: TGTGCCAGCAGCTTAGCGAGAAGACAGGCCTACGAGCAGTACTTC. This gives the protein CASSLARRQAYEQYF.

The chain joins TRBV6-2 or TRBV6-3 to TRBJ2-7, with TRBD1 as a possible D gene (5 bases). Trimming removed 5 bases from V and 3 bases from J, with 20 bases in between. The CDR3 is made up of 16 amino acids. Germline V CDR1 and CDR2: MNHEY, SVGEGT. For the CDR3, the DNA is TGTGCCAGCAGTCCCCTTATAAGGGGAAACCACTACGAGCAGTACTTC. Protein product: CASSPLIRGNHYEQYF.

This clone came up once. The chain carries TRBV19 and TRBJ1-5; 8 bases map to TRBD1. The CDR3 covers 15 residues. CDR1 and CDR2 from the germline V gene are LNHDA and SQIVND (reference sequence). V lost 5 bases to trimming and J lost 2 bases; unmatched junction nucleotides: 5. CDR3 nucleotides: TGTGCCAGTAGTCTACTGACAGGGGGCAATCAGCCCCAGCATTTT. This sequence encodes CASSLLTGGNQPQHF.

The chain carries TRBV5-1 and TRBJ2-1; D may be TRBD2 (5 bases). V lost 0 bases and J lost 5, with 6 bases in between. CDR3 length: 13 amino acids. Germline V lookup: CDR1 SGHRS, CDR2 YFSETQ. CDR3 sequence reads: CASSLVGNNEQFF. CDR3 DNA: TGCGCCAGCAGCTTGGTCGGGAACAATGAGCAGTTCTTC.

V and J are TRBV7-8 and TRBJ2-2; 9 bases agree with TRBD2. Germline V gene sequence: CDR1 SGHVS, CDR2 FQNEAQ. J was trimmed by 7 bases and V by 2 bases; bases with no gene match: 8. CDR3 length: 16 residues. CDR3 sequence (DNA): TGTGCCAGCAGCTTATCTGCGGGAGGGTACAGCGGGGAGCTGTTTTTT. Protein sequence: CASSLSAGGYSGELFF.

As to this clone: Different DNA sequences within this sample yield the same CDR3. The CDR3 DNA reads as TGCGCCAGCAGTGAAAGGAGATCTGGGGCCAACGTCCTGACTTTC. This translates into CASSERRSGANVLTF. V usage is TRBV10-2 and J usage is TRBJ2-6; no firm D call. The CDR3 covers 15 residues. The V end was cut by 3 bases, the J end by 1 base, with 7 bases between. Germline CDR1 WSHSY, CDR2 SAAADI.

The V call is TRBV6-2 or TRBV6-3, the J call TRBJ2-2, with D possibly TRBD2 on 5 matching bases. The CDR3 runs to 14 residues. V lost 1 base to trimming and J lost 8 bases, with 11 bases between them. CDR1 and CDR2 (germline): MNHEY, SVGEGT. The CDR3 sequence: CASSYWEPGGELFF. The CDR3 region has the DNA TGTGCCAGCAGTTACTGGGAGCCGGGGGGGGAGCTGTTTTTT.

The chain is built from TRBV6-5 and TRBJ1-1; perhaps TRBD1 as D (6 bases). Germline CDR1 reads MNHEY; CDR2 reads SVGAGI. V lost 5 bases and J lost 3, with 16 bases in between. The CDR3 runs 15 residues. CDR3 DNA sequence: TGTGCCAGCAGTCCCCCACAGGGAGGGCACACTGAAGCTTTCTTT. Translation: CASSPPQGGHTEAFF.

The rearrangement uses TRBV28 and TRBJ1-6, with 7 bases lining up with TRBD1. Germline V gene sequence: CDR1 MDHEN, CDR2 SYDVKM. The V gene end was trimmed by 3 bases and the J gene end by 9 bases; junction bases not matched to a gene: 8. The CDR3 contains 15 residues. The CDR3 sequence is CASSLLDRVSSPLHF. The CDR3 nucleotides are TGTGCCAGCAGTTTGCTCGACAGGGTGTCTTCACCCCTCCACTTT. The full variable domain, completed using reference TRBV28 and TRBJ1-6, is DVKVTQSSRYLVKRTGEKVFLECVQDMDHENMFWYRQDPGLGLRLIYFSYDVKMKEKGDIPEGYSVSREKKERFSLILESASTNQTSMYLCASSLLDRVSSPLHFGNGTRLTVT.

Of note for this clone: The DNA is omitted, as the CDR3 cannot be located on it reliably, and the CDR3 follows TCRdb's listing. The chain recombines TRBV7-9 with TRBJ2-3; TRBD2 is the table's D call and was not checked against the DNA. Germline CDR1 is SEHNR and CDR2 is FQNEAQ (reference sequence). The CDR3 contains 15 residues when both ends are counted. This CDR3 is CASSFGGGAEGVRYF.

The V gene is TRBV28, the J gene TRBJ1-6, with 7 positions matching TRBD1. V dropped 8 bases and J dropped 3; count of bases not matched to a gene: 4. Germline V gene data show CDR1 as MDHEN and CDR2 as SYDVKM. CDR3 length: 14 amino acids. The CDR3 loop is CASRRTGYNSPLHF. DNA for the CDR3: TGTGCCAGCCGTAGGACAGGCTATAATTCACCCCTCCACTTT.

The chain carries TRBV6-1 and TRBJ1-2, with TRBD1 matching 9 bases. After removal of 1 base from V and 7 bases from J, the junction contained 7 bases not matched to a gene. CDR1 is MNHNS and CDR2 is SASEGT in the germline V gene. The CDR3 is made up of 15 amino acids. The CDR3 DNA reads TGTGCCAGCAGTGAAGAGTTGTGGACAGGGGTTGGCTACACCTTC. Its protein is CASSEELWTGVGYTF.

The genes are TRBV5-1 and TRBJ2-2; TRBD1 matches 8 bases. This CDR3 has 14 amino acids. V gave up 4 bases and J gave up 5 bases; unmatched junction bases: 4. The germline CDR1 and CDR2 sequences are SGHRS and YFSETQ. This CDR3 is CASSLTGGTGELFF. The CDR3 region has the DNA TGCGCCAGCAGCCTTACAGGGGGTACCGGGGAGCTGTTTTTT.

The rearrangement joins TRBV19 to TRBJ1-5, with D tentatively TRBD1 (6 bases). The CDR3 runs 13 residues. Per the germline V gene, CDR1 is LNHDA and CDR2 is SQIVND (reference sequence). V was shortened by 5 bases and J by 2 bases, with 7 bases between the two germline ends. In DNA, the CDR3 is TGTGCCAGTAGTTCAGGGGGCAATCAGCCCCAGCATTTT. Its protein is CASSSGGNQPQHF.